This TCR beta chain was recorded in a study of cytomegalovirus exposure and HLA in healthy donors. Researchers ran the PCR with 60 Vbeta and 13 Jbeta primers. Libraries were prepared by immunoSEQ multiplex PCR; TCRdb keeps only in-frame clonotypes and omits some of them. The repertoire holds around 93,000 clones, approximately 72% seen once, with over 3% in the top ten. This sequence was found in a middle-aged woman in good health and CMV-seronegative. Sequences were obtained from PBMCs.

The chain's CDR3 is CASGQGTDTQYF. The CDR3 DNA follows: TGTGCCAGTGGACAGGGGACAGATACGCAGTATTTT. The chain recombines TRBV27 with TRBJ2-3, with 9 bases matching TRBD1. Germline loops: CDR1 MNHEY, CDR2 SMNVEV (reference sequence). This CDR3 comprises 12 residues. Trimming took 9 bases from V and 3 from J; bases not matched to a gene: 1.